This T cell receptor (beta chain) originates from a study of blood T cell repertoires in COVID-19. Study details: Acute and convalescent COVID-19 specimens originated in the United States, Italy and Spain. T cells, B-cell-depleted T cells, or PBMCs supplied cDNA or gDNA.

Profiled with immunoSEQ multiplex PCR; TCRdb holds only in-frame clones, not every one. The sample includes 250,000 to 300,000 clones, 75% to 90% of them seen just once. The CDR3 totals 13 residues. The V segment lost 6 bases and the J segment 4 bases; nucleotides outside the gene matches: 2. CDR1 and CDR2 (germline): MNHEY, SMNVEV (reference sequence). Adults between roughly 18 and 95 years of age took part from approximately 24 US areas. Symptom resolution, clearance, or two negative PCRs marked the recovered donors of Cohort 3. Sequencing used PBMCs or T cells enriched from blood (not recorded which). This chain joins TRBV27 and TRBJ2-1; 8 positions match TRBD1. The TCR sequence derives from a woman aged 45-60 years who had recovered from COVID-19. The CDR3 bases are TGTGCCAGCAGCCGGACAGGGTACAATGAGCAGTTCTTC. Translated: CASSRTGYNEQFF.